These 29 T cell receptor beta chains were sequenced from one sample in a study of shared clonotypes between healthy human individuals. The assay was immunoSEQ multiplex PCR, and TCRdb's table has in-frame clones only and misses some. Of over a million clones in the sample, under 99% were seen once. Sequenced material: naive CD4+ T cells sorted from blood. Sample subset: CD45RA+ positively selected. The receptors here all came from a young man in good health.

The V and J genes are TRBV4-2 and TRBJ2-7; 13 bases line up with TRBD2. The CDR3 totals 16 residues. Germline V lookup: CDR1 LGHNA, CDR2 YNFKEQ. Germline trimming cut 2 bases from V and 0 bases from J; bases unmatched to any gene: 1. CDR3 sequence reads: CASSQTSGRASYEQYF. The CDR3 DNA is TGTGCCAGCAGCCAAACTAGCGGGAGGGCCTCCTACGAGCAGTACTTC.

This chain uses TRBV2 with TRBJ1-1; D gene unclear. The CDR3 length is 12 residues. The V end was cut by 7 bases, the J end by 1 base, with 7 bases between. Germline V lookup: CDR1 SNHLY, CDR2 FYNNEI. The CDR3 bases are TGTGCCAGCACGGTGGAGAACACTGAAGCTTTCTTT. Encoded protein: CASTVENTEAFF.

This chain links TRBV5-4 with TRBJ2-7; 10 bases align to TRBD1. Germline V gene lookup returns CDR1 SGHNT and CDR2 YYREEE (reference sequence). The CDR3 is 16 amino acids. The V segment lost 4 bases and the J segment 6 bases; nucleotides outside the gene matches: 13. CDR3 nucleotide sequence: TGTGCCAGCAGCACATTAAACGACAGGGGGCGTAGCGAGCAGTACTTC. This codes for CASSTLNDRGRSEQYF.

J is TRBJ2-7 and V is TRBV7-9, with D possibly called TRBD1 or TRBD2 (5 bases each). CDR3 length: 18 amino acids. V shed 0 bases and J shed 3 bases, with 21 bases lying between them. CDR1 SEHNR and CDR2 FQNEAQ come from the germline V gene (reference sequence). The CDR3 sequence is CASSLARTPAFRGYEQYF. The CDR3 DNA reads as TGTGCCAGCAGCTTAGCGAGGACTCCCGCGTTTAGGGGCTACGAGCAGTACTTC. Looking up the rest from reference TRBV7-9 and TRBJ2-7 gives the full variable domain: DTGVSQNPRHKITKRGQNVTFRCDPISEHNRLYWYRQTLGQGPEFLTYFQNEAQLEKSRLLSDRFSAERPKGSFSTLEIQRTEQGDSAMYLCASSLARTPAFRGYEQYFGPGTRLTVT.

J is TRBJ2-1 and V is TRBV5-1; weak D call: TRBD2 (6 bases). Germline loops: CDR1 SGHRS, CDR2 YFSETQ. With 4 bases removed from V and 6 bases from J, the gap between germline ends came to 8 bases. CDR3 length: 12 amino acids. CDR3 sequence reads: CASSGTFNEQFF. DNA for the CDR3: TGCGCCAGCAGCGGGACTTTCAATGAGCAGTTCTTC.

The chain links TRBV7-2 to TRBJ1-2; D gene uncertain. The CDR3 covers 11 residues. From germline, CDR1 is SGHTA and CDR2 FQGNSA. The germline V and J ends were trimmed by 4 bases and 7 bases, with 7 bases remaining between them. In nucleotides, the CDR3 is TGTGCCAGCAGCTGGTCGACTGGCTACACCTTC. Translated, it gives CASSWSTGYTF.

This chain links TRBV4-3 with TRBJ2-6, with D perhaps matching TRBD1 (5 bases). This CDR3 comprises 18 residues. Trimming stripped 1 base from V and 2 bases from J, with 15 bases between. Per germline, CDR1 LGHNA and CDR2 YSLEER. The CDR3 is CASSQVTGRTTGANVLTF. The CDR3 coding sequence is TGCGCCAGCAGCCAAGTTACCGGACGGACAACTGGGGCCAACGTCCTGACTTTC.

V and J are TRBV7-8 and TRBJ1-2, with TRBD1 as a possible D gene (6 bases). The germline V gene has CDR1 SGHVS and CDR2 FQNEAQ. V gave up 5 bases and J gave up 4 bases, with 14 bases separating them. CDR3 length: 14 residues. As DNA, the CDR3 is TGTGCCAGCAGCGCCCAACAGGGTGGCTATGGCTACACCTTC. Translated: CASSAQQGGYGYTF.

This chain connects TRBV29-1 to TRBJ2-1; TRBD2 matches at 9 bases. The CDR3 covers 14 residues. V shed 6 bases and J 10 bases; nucleotides not matched to a gene: 13. Germline CDR1 is SQVTM and CDR2 is ANQGSEA. The CDR3 coding sequence is TGCAGCGTCCAAGGGCTAGCGGGGTCAGGGGAGCAGTTCTTC. Translating it yields CSVQGLAGSGEQFF.

The CDR3 spells CASSHRRPGTAGDEQFF. The CDR3 nucleotides are TGTGCCAGCTCACACCGACGGCCCGGGACAGCTGGAGATGAGCAGTTCTTC. The chain combines TRBV18 with TRBJ2-1, with TRBD1 matching 7 bases. The junction had 17 bases not matched to a gene; V was cut back by 4 bases and J by 8 bases. Germline assignment: CDR1 KGHSH and CDR2 LQKENI. The CDR3 extends over 17 amino acids.

About this clone: This sample also contains other DNA sequences that code for the same CDR3. The rearrangement uses TRBV9 and TRBJ2-3, with 11 bases that match TRBD2. From germline, CDR1 is SGDLS and CDR2 YYNGEE. The ends lost 0 bases at V and 3 bases at J; junction bases unmatched: 3. The CDR3 extends over 16 amino acids. The CDR3 sequence: CASSVELAGGTDTQYF. CDR3 bases: TGTGCCAGCAGCGTAGAGCTAGCGGGAGGTACAGATACGCAGTATTTT. Looking up the rest from reference TRBV9 and TRBJ2-3 gives the full variable domain: DSGVTQTPKHLITATGQRVTLRCSPRSGDLSVYWYQQSLDQGLQFLIQYYNGEERAKGNILERFSAQQFPDLHSELNLSSLELGDSALYFCASSVELAGGTDTQYFGPGTRLTVL.

V gene TRBV7-2 combines with J gene TRBJ1-5, with 8 bases that match TRBD1. After removal of 5 bases from V and 6 bases from J, the junction contained 9 bases not matched to a gene. This CDR3 contains 15 residues. Germline values: CDR1 SGHTA, CDR2 FQGNSA. For the CDR3, the DNA is TGTGCCAGCAGCCGTTCGACAGGGGCGGGTCAGCCCCAGCATTTT. Protein product: CASSRSTGAGQPQHF.

The chain combines TRBV11-2 with TRBJ2-3; possibly TRBD2 for D (6 bases). The CDR3 is made up of 15 amino acids. Trimming cost V 1 base and J 4 bases, with 12 bases left between them. Germline CDR1 SGHAT, CDR2 FQNNGV. CDR3 protein: CASSLGETRPDTQYF. The CDR3 DNA sequence: TGTGCCAGCAGCTTAGGGGAGACTAGACCAGATACGCAGTATTTT.

This chain links TRBV11-2 with TRBJ2-1, with 7 bases aligning to TRBD1. V dropped 5 bases and J dropped 2; count of bases not matched to a gene: 9. The CDR3 consists of 16 residues. The germline CDR1 and CDR2 sequences are SGHAT and FQNNGV. The CDR3 loop is CASSPIGGRTYNEQFF. CDR3 bases: TGTGCCAGCAGCCCCATAGGGGGCCGCACCTACAATGAGCAGTTCTTC.

The chain joins TRBV7-9 to TRBJ2-4; a weak D match, TRBD1 (6 bases). CDR1 is SEHNR and CDR2 is FQNEAQ in the germline V gene (reference sequence). The CDR3 is 13 residues long. The CDR3 nucleotides read TGTAGCTACCCGGGACACAAACCCACCATTCAGTACTTC. As protein: CSYPGHKPTIQYF.

V usage is TRBV5-1 and J usage is TRBJ2-2; 7 bases align to TRBD1. The CDR3 is 14 residues long. Germline CDR1 SGHRS, CDR2 YFSETQ. The V and J ends lost 4 bases and 4 bases, in that order; junction bases with no gene match: 4. CDR3 region: CASSPTGATGELFF. Here the CDR3 DNA reads TGCGCCAGCAGCCCCACAGGGGCCACCGGGGAGCTGTTTTTT.

CDR3 sequence (DNA): TGTGCCAGCAGTGAGCGACTGACTGGGACAGGGGGAGAGACCCAGTACTTC. This encodes CASSERLTGTGGETQYF. The chain joins TRBV25-1 to TRBJ2-5; TRBD1 agrees at 11 bases. This CDR3 contains 17 residues. From germline, CDR1 is MGHDK and CDR2 SYGVNS. Trimming took 3 bases from V and 4 from J; bases not matched to a gene: 10.

The chain is built from TRBV6-5 and TRBJ2-1; D is uncertain. The ends were cut back, 5 bases at V and 0 bases at J, with 8 bases in the middle. The CDR3 has 14 amino acids. Germline V gene data show CDR1 as MNHEY and CDR2 as SVGAGI. The CDR3 reads CASSQLNSYNEQFF. The CDR3 DNA sequence: TGTGCCAGCAGTCAGCTGAACTCCTACAATGAGCAGTTCTTC.

The V gene is TRBV7-2, the J gene TRBJ2-1; 9 bases are shared with TRBD2. Per germline, CDR1 SGHTA and CDR2 FQGNSA. V was clipped by 0 bases and J by 9 bases; unmatched bases: 3. The CDR3 loop spans 14 amino acids. This CDR3 is CASSLATSGGEQFF. The CDR3 bases are TGTGCCAGCAGCTTAGCGACTAGCGGTGGTGAGCAGTTCTTC.

This chain joins TRBV19 and TRBJ2-3; the D gene is possibly TRBD1 (7 bases). The CDR3 sequence is 14 residues long. Germline-derived CDR1 and CDR2 are LNHDA and SQIVND (reference sequence). V gave up 5 bases and J gave up 10 bases, with 19 bases separating them. CDR3 protein: CASSERSQGGAQYF. The CDR3 nucleotides are TGTGCCAGTAGTGAGCGGTCCCAGGGGGGTGCGCAGTATTTT.

J is TRBJ2-7 and V is TRBV6-5; D gene uncertain. The V gene's germline CDR1 is MNHEY and CDR2 SVGAGI. V was pared by 3 bases and J by 6 bases, with 6 bases between. The CDR3 extends over 11 amino acids. The chain's CDR3 is CASSYQFEQYF. The CDR3 region has the DNA TGTGCCAGCAGTTATCAGTTCGAGCAGTACTTC.

The chain is built from TRBV5-4 and TRBJ2-2; 14 positions match TRBD2. Looked up from germline, CDR1 is SGHNT and CDR2 is YYREEE (reference sequence). Trimming removed 4 bases from V and 6 bases from J; junction bases left unmatched: 8. The CDR3 contains 17 residues. CDR3 sequence: CASSPGLAGAGAGELFF. The CDR3 DNA sequence: TGTGCCAGCAGCCCGGGACTAGCGGGAGCGGGCGCCGGGGAGCTGTTTTTT.

The chain combines TRBV7-2 with TRBJ2-3; D is undetermined. The CDR3 runs to 16 residues. Trimming stripped 5 bases from V and 0 bases from J, with 15 bases between. CDR1 is SGHTA, CDR2 FQGNSA, per germline. The CDR3, as DNA: TGTGCCAGCAGCCCCCTTAGCCAGTTAAGCACAGATACGCAGTATTTT. It specifies CASSPLSQLSTDTQYF.

V usage is TRBV19 and J usage is TRBJ2-1, with 9 bases identical to TRBD1. The CDR3 is 15 residues long. Trimming at V came to 5 bases and at J to 8 bases, leaving 10 bases not matched to a gene. Looked up from germline, CDR1 is LNHDA and CDR2 is SQIVND (reference sequence). The CDR3 DNA follows: TGTGCCAGTAGTCAGGTGGGGACAGGGCACGATGAGCAGTTCTTC. Its translation is CASSQVGTGHDEQFF.

The rearrangement uses TRBV7-2 and TRBJ1-3; TRBD1 agrees at 7 bases. V lost 6 bases and J lost 0; bases outside the gene matches: 5. This CDR3 region has 15 residues. Germline CDR1 and CDR2: SGHTA and FQGNSA. The CDR3 protein is CASRPTGNSGNTIYF. The CDR3 DNA is TGTGCCAGCAGACCGACAGGGAACTCTGGAAACACCATATATTTT.

V gene TRBV7-3 combines with J gene TRBJ2-2; 9 bases agree with TRBD2. Germline CDR1 is SGHTA and CDR2 is FQGTGA. V shed 2 bases, J shed 4 bases, and the junction held 5 bases outside the gene matches. This CDR3 has 16 amino acids. CDR3 bases: TGTGCCAGCAGCTTAGGAGCGGGAGGAGGCACCGGGGAGCTGTTTTTT. This sequence encodes CASSLGAGGGTGELFF.

The chain uses TRBV5-4 and TRBJ2-1; 10 bases match TRBD2. Trimming at V came to 4 bases and at J to 10 bases, leaving 11 bases not matched to a gene. CDR3 length: 15 amino acids. The V gene's germline CDR1 is SGHNT and CDR2 YYREEE (reference sequence). CDR3 in DNA: TGTGCCAGCAGCCTAGGACTAGCGGAGACGGGGGAGCAGTTCTTC. Translated, it gives CASSLGLAETGEQFF. The whole variable domain, remainder taken from reference TRBV5-4 and TRBJ2-1, is ETGVTQSPTHLIKTRGQQVTLRCSSQSGHNTVSWYQQALGQGPQFIFQYYREEENGRGNFPPRFSGLQFPNYSSELNVNALELDDSALYLCASSLGLAETGEQFFGPGTRLTVL.

The V and J genes are TRBV30 and TRBJ2-5; D is undetermined. The V end was cut by 1 base, the J end by 7 bases, with 7 bases between. This CDR3 has 11 residues. CDR1 is GTSNPN and CDR2 is SVGIG in the germline V gene (reference sequence). CDR3 amino acids: CAWSGSATQYF. The CDR3 nucleotides read TGTGCCTGGAGTGGGAGCGCGACCCAGTACTTC.

This clone was found once. Additional DNA sequences in this sample encode the identical CDR3. The chain is built from TRBV5-1 and TRBJ1-5; no clear D. This CDR3 has 13 residues. The V end lost 0 bases, the J end lost 4 bases, and 5 bases lay between the germline ends. From germline, CDR1 is SGHRS and CDR2 YFSETQ. The CDR3 DNA sequence: TGCGCCAGCAGCTTGGAGGCTAATCAGCCCCAGCATTTT. This codes for CASSLEANQPQHF.